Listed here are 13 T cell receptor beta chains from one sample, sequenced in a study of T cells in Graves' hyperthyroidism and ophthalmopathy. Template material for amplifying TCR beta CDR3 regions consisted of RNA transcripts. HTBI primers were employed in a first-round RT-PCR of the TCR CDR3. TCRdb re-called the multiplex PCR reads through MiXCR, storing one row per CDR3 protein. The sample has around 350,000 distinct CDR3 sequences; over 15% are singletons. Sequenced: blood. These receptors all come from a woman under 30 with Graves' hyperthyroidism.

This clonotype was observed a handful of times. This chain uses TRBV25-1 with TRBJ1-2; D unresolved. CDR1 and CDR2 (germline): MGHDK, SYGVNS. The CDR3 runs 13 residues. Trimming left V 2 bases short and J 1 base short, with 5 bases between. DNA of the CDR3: TGTGCCAGCAGTGAACCAAATAACTATGGCTACACCTTC. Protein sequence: CASSEPNNYGYTF.

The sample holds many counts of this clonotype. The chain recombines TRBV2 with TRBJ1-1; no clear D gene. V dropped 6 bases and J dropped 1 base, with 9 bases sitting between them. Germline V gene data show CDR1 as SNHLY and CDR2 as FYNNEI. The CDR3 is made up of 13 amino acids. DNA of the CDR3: TGTGCCAGCAGACCCCGACAGAACACTGAAGCTTTCTTT. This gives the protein CASRPRQNTEAFF.

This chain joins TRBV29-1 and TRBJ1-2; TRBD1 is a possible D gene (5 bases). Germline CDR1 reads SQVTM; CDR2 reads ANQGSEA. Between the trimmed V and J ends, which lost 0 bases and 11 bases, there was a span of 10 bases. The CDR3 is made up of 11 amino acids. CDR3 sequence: CSVEDHGGYTF. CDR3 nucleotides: TGCAGCGTTGAAGATCATGGGGGTTACACCTTC. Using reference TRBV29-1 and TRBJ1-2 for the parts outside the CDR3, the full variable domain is SAVISQKPSRDICQRGTSLTIQCQVDSQVTMMFWYRQQPGQSLTLIATANQGSEATYESGFVIDKFPISRPNLTFSTLTVSNMSPEDSSIYLCSVEDHGGYTFGSGTRLTVV.

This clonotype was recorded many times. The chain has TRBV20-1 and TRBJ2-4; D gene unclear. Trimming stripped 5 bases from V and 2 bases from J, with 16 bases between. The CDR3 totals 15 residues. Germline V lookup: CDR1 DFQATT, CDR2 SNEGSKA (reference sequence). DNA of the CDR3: TGCAGTGCTGTCCTAGGGATTCTAACCAAAAACATTCAGTACTTC. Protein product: CSAVLGILTKNIQYF.

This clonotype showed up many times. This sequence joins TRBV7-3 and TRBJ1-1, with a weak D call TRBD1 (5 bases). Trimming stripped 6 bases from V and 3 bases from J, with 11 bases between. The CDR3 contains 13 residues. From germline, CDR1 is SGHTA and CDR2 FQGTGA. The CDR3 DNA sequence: TGTGCCAGCAGTTATACCAGGGACACTGAAGCTTTCTTT. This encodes CASSYTRDTEAFF. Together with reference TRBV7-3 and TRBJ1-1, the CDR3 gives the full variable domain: GAGVSQTPSNKVTEKGKYVELRCDPISGHTALYWYRQSLGQGPEFLIYFQGTGAADDSGLPNDRFFAVRPEGSVSTLKIQRTERGDSAVYLCASSYTRDTEAFFGQGTRLTVV.

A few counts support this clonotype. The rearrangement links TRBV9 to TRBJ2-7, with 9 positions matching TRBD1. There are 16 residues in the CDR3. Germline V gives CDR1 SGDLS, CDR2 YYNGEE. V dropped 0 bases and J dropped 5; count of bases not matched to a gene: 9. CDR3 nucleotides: TGTGCCAGCAGCGTAGACATAGGACAGGGGCCCGACGAGCAGTACTTC. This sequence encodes CASSVDIGQGPDEQYF.

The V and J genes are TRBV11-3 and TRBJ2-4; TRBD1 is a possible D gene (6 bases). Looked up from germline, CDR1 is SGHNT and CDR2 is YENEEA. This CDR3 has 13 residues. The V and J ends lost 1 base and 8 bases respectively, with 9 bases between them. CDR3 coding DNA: TGTGCCAGCAGCTTAGGCCAGGGGTACATTCAGTACTTC. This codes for CASSLGQGYIQYF.

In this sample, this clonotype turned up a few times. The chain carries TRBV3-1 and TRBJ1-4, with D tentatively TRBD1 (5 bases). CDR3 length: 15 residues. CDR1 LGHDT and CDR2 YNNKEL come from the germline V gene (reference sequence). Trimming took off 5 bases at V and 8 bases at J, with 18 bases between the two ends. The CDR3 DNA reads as TGTGCCAGCAGCGTAACCGGGGCCAATTCGGAAAAACTGTTTTTT. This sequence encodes CASSVTGANSEKLFF.

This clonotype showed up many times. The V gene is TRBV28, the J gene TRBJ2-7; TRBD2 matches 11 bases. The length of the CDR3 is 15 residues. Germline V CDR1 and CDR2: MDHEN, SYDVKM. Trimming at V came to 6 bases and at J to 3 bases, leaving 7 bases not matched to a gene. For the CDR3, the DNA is TGTGCCAGCAGACTGGGGACTAGCGGTTACTACGAGCAGTACTTC. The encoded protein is CASRLGTSGYYEQYF.

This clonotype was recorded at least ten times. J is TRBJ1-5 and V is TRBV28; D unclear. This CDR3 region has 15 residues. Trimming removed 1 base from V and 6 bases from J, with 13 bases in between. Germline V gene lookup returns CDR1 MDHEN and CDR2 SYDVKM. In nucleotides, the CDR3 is TGTGCCAGCAGTTTATCATGGATCCGAGTTCAGCCCCAGCATTTT. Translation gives CASSLSWIRVQPQHF.

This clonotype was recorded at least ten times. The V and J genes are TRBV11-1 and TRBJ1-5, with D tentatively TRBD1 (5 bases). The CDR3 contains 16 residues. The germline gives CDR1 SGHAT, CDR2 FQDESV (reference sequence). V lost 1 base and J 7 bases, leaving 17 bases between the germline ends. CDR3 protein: CASSLDSPGPGQPQHF. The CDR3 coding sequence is TGTGCCAGCAGCTTAGATTCGCCAGGGCCAGGGCAGCCCCAGCATTTT.

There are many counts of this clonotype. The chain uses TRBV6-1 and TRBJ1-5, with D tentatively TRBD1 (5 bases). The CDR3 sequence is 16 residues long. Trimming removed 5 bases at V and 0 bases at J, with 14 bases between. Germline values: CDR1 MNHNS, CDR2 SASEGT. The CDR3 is CASSQGPPGSNQPQHF. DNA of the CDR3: TGTGCCAGCAGTCAGGGCCCACCGGGTAGCAATCAGCCCCAGCATTTT.

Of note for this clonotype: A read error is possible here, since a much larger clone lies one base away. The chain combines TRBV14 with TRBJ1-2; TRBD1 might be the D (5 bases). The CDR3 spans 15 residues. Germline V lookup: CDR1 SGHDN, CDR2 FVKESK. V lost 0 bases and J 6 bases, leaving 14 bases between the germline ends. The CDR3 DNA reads TGTGCCAGCAGCCAAGAGGTCCCATACAGGAATGGCTACACCTTC. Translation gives CASSQEVPYRNGYTF.